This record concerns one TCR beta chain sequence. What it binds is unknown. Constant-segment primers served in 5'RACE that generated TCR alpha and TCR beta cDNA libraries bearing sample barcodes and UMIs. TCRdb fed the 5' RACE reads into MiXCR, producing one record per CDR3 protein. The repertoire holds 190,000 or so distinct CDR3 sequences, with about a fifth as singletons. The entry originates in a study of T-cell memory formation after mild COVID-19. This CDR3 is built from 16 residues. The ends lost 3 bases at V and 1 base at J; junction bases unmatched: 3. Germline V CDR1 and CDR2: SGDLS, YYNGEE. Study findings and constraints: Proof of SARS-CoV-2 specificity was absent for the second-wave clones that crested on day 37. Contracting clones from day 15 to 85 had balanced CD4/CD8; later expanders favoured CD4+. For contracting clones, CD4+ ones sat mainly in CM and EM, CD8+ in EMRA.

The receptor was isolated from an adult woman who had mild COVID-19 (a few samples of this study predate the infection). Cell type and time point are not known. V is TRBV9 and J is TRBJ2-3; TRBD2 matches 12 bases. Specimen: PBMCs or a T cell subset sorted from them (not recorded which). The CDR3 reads CASSARLAGGTDTQYF. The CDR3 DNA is TGTGCCAGCAGCGCCCGACTAGCGGGGGGCACAGATACGCAGTATTTT.